Listed below are T cell receptor beta chains from one sample, sequenced in a study of blood T cell repertoires in COVID-19. Repertoires were generated with immunoSEQ multiplex PCR, while TCRdb's copy carries only in-frame clones and drops some. The sample lists some 180,000 clones; approximately 87% were seen once. The sequenced material came from peripheral blood. The receptors were sampled from a man between 65 and 85 years old with active or convalescent COVID-19. The CDR3 runs from the conserved cysteine through the conserved F or W. Fields, in order: clone size, J gene, V gene, D gene, CDR3 DNA, CDR3 protein. D genes are given only for firm matches. Only some rows state a clone size, as once, few, many or a class for expanded clones.

few | TRBJ1-2 | TRBV29-1 | . | TGCAGCGTTGGGGCCCGACCCCCCAACTATGGCTACACCTTC | CSVGARPPNYGYTF
. | TRBJ1-1 | TRBV18 | . | TGTGCCAGCTCACCCGACTGGGGAGGAACTGAAGCTTTCTTT | CASSPDWGGTEAFF
once | TRBJ1-4 | TRBV5-1 | TRBD1 | TGCGCCAGCAGCCTTAGACAGGGTGCAACTAATGAAAAACTGTTTTTT | CASSLRQGATNEKLFF
few | TRBJ1-1 | TRBV5-1 | . | TGCGCCAGCAGCTCACAGGGTGCTTTGGCTGAGGCTTTCTTT | CASSSQGALAEAFF
. | TRBJ1-3 | TRBV19 | . | TGTGCCAGTAGTGGACAGAACAGGGCTCGAACGGGAAACACCATATATTTT | CASSGQNRARTGNTIYF
. | TRBJ1-2 | TRBV4-3 | . | TGCGCCAGCAGCCAAGTCACAGGGCTTGGCTACACCTTC | CASSQVTGLGYTF
. | TRBJ1-5 | TRBV15 | TRBD1 | TGTGCCACCAAAGAGACCGCAGGGGGGCGGCCCCAGCATTTT | CATKETAGGRPQHF
. | TRBJ2-7 | TRBV6-2/TRBV6-3 | . | TGTGCCAGCAGTTTTCTACCCTACGAGCAGTACTTC | CASSFLPYEQYF
. | TRBJ1-1 | TRBV5-4 | TRBD1 | TGTGCCAGCAGCTTGGCCAACAGGGGGAACACTGAAGCTTTCTTT | CASSLANRGNTEAFF
. | TRBJ2-3 | TRBV3-1/TRBV3-2 | TRBD2 | TGTGCCAGCAGCCAAGCACCTAGCGGGAGACCAGATACGCAGTATTTT | CASSQAPSGRPDTQYF
. | TRBJ2-3 | TRBV18 | . | TGTGCCAGCTCACCACGACTGACTGGGGGGGATACGCAGTATTTT | CASSPRLTGGDTQYF
. | TRBJ1-5 | TRBV19 | . | TGTGCCAGTAGTCCTAGGGGAGGGGATAGCAATCAGCCCCAGCATTTT | CASSPRGGDSNQPQHF
. | TRBJ2-7 | TRBV4-3 | TRBD1 | TGCGCCAGCAGCCAGGCCGGACAGGGAATTTACGAGCAGTACTTC | CASSQAGQGIYEQYF
. | TRBJ2-2 | TRBV19 | TRBD2 | TGTGCCAGTAGTATTATAGGGATAGCGGGAGGATCCCTAACCGGGGAGCTGTTTTTT | CASSIIGIAGGSLTGELFF
. | TRBJ2-2 | TRBV5-1 | TRBD1 | TGCGCCAGCAGCTTGAATCAGGGGGCGCCGAGCACCGGGGAGCTGTTTTTT | CASSLNQGAPSTGELFF
. | TRBJ2-5 | TRBV5-1 | TRBD1 | TGCGCCAGCAGCTTGATACAGGGGCCCGGGGAGACCCAGTACTTC | CASSLIQGPGETQYF
. | TRBJ1-5 | TRBV5-1 | . | TGCGCCAGCAGCTTGGCCGGTTATAGCAATCAGCCCCAGCATTTT | CASSLAGYSNQPQHF
few | TRBJ1-1 | TRBV2 | TRBD1 | TGTGCCAGCGGACAGGGAAGGTCTAGCACTGAAGCTTTCTTT | CASGQGRSSTEAFF
. | TRBJ1-2 | TRBV29-1 | . | TGCAGCGTAGAACAGTATGGCTACACCTTC | CSVEQYGYTF
once | TRBJ1-4 | TRBV12-3/TRBV12-4 | . | TGTGCCAGCAGTGACTTGGGGGGGGAAAAACTGTTTTTT | CASSDLGGEKLFF
. | TRBJ2-5 | TRBV4-3 | TRBD1 | TGCGCCAGCAGCCGAGGACAGGGGGAAGAGACCCAGTACTTC | CASSRGQGEETQYF
. | TRBJ1-3 | TRBV7-2 | . | TGTGCCAGCAGCTTAGATCAGTGGCCCTCTGGAAACACCATATATTTT | CASSLDQWPSGNTIYF
. | TRBJ2-2 | TRBV5-8 | . | TGTGCCAGCAGTACAGGGAATGCGAACACCGGGGAGCTGTTTTTT | CASSTGNANTGELFF
. | TRBJ2-4 | TRBV7-2 | TRBD2 | TGTGCCAGCAGCCTACTAGCGGGGGTAGCCAAAAACATTCAGTACTTC | CASSLLAGVAKNIQYF
. | TRBJ1-5 | TRBV6-5 | . | TGTGCCAGCAAAACCGGGAGCAGCAATCAGCCCCAGCATTTT | CASKTGSSNQPQHF
. | TRBJ1-3 | TRBV28 | . | TGTGCCAGCAGTCAAGGACAGAGTGGAAACACCATATATTTT | CASSQGQSGNTIYF
once | TRBJ1-5 | TRBV28 | . | TGTGCCAGCAGTTTACCTAGGCAGCCCCAGCATTTT | CASSLPRQPQHF
. | TRBJ1-5 | TRBV5-1 | TRBD1 | TGCGCCAGCAGCTTGAGCCCAGGGGGCGGTCAGCCCCAGCATTTT | CASSLSPGGGQPQHF
. | TRBJ1-5 | TRBV19 | . | TGTGCCAGTACCCCCGGAGAGGGCGGCCATCAGCCCCAGCATTTT | CASTPGEGGHQPQHF
. | TRBJ2-1 | TRBV6-5 | TRBD1 | TGTGCCAGCAGTTCCTGGGACAGGGGGGACAATGAGCAGTTCTTC | CASSSWDRGDNEQFF
once | TRBJ1-2 | TRBV7-8 | TRBD1 | TGTGCCAGCAGCTTATCGGGACAGGATGGCTACACCTTC | CASSLSGQDGYTF
. | TRBJ1-5 | TRBV24-1 | TRBD1 | TGTGCCACCAGTGATGCAAGGGACAGGGGGCGCTGGGATCAGCCCCAGCATTTT | CATSDARDRGRWDQPQHF
many | TRBJ1-2 | TRBV12-3/TRBV12-4 | TRBD1 | TGTGCCAGCAGACTGGGACAGTTAGGCTACACCTTC | CASRLGQLGYTF
. | TRBJ1-6 | TRBV2 | . | TGTGCCAGCAGGGAGAGCTCCTATAATTCACCCCTCCACTTT | CASRESSYNSPLHF
. | TRBJ2-3 | TRBV9 | TRBD2 | TGTGCCAGCAGCGTAACACTAGCGGGACCAGGGCATTTT | CASSVTLAGPGHF
. | TRBJ1-4 | TRBV29-1 | . | TGCAGCGCCGCGCCGTTTACAGGGCAGAGTGAAAAACTGTTTTTT | CSAAPFTGQSEKLFF
. | TRBJ1-5 | TRBV6-5 | TRBD1 | TGTGCCAGCAGGGGTCAGGGACAGGGGTATCAGCCCCAGCATTTT | CASRGQGQGYQPQHF
. | TRBJ2-1 | TRBV7-8 | TRBD2 | TGTGCCAGCAGCTTATATCTTACTAGCGGAGCTGACCGTCCGTTCTTC | CASSLYLTSGADRPFF
. | TRBJ2-1 | TRBV7-6 | TRBD2 | TGTGCCAGCAGCTTATCGTCCAGCGGGAGTGGTTTGAATGAGCAGTTCTTC | CASSLSSSGSGLNEQFF
. | TRBJ1-1 | TRBV4-3 | . | TGCGCCAGCAGCCAAGCGGGGGGAGGCACTGAAGCTTTCTTT | CASSQAGGGTEAFF
. | TRBJ2-1 | TRBV5-1 | TRBD2 | TGCGCCAGCAGCGAAGCGGGAGGGGGATACAATGAGCAGTTCTTC | CASSEAGGGYNEQFF
. | TRBJ2-7 | TRBV28 | TRBD2 | TGTGCCAGCAATAGCCCCGCGGGAGCTGACGAGCAGTACTTC | CASNSPAGADEQYF
few | TRBJ1-1 | TRBV9 | TRBD1 | TGTGCCAGCAGCGGGACGGACAGGACTGAAGCTTTCTTT | CASSGTDRTEAFF
. | TRBJ2-1 | TRBV10-3 | . | TGTGCCATCAGTGGCGGGACAGACTACAATGAGCAGTTCTTC | CAISGGTDYNEQFF
. | TRBJ1-2 | TRBV3-1/TRBV3-2 | . | TGTGCCAGCAGTGAACAGGGAAGTGATATCTATGGCTACACCTTC | CASSEQGSDIYGYTF
. | TRBJ2-1 | TRBV3-1/TRBV3-2 | . | TGTGCCAGCAGCCAGGTCCCGGCAGGGTCCCATGAGCAGTTCTTC | CASSQVPAGSHEQFF
. | TRBJ2-7 | TRBV6-5 | . | TGTGCCGGGGGGGCTAGGTTTCCCTACTACGAGCAGTACTTC | CAGGARFPYYEQYF
. | TRBJ2-5 | TRBV5-1 | . | TGCGCCAGCAGCCCAGGAGGGGGCGGGGAAAAGACCCAGTACTTC | CASSPGGGGEKTQYF
once | TRBJ2-2 | TRBV7-7 | TRBD1 | TGTGCTAGCAGCTTAGCGGCCGGGACAGGGGGCGGGGAGCTGTTTTTT | CASSLAAGTGGGELFF
. | TRBJ1-6 | TRBV28 | TRBD1 | TGTGCCAGCAGTTTAACAGGGGGGTCTGGGAGCTCCTATAATTCACCCCTCCACTTT | CASSLTGGSGSSYNSPLHF
. | TRBJ1-1 | TRBV6-2/TRBV6-3 | TRBD1 | TGTGCCAGCAGCCTAGGACAGGGGGCGTCGTACACTGAAGCTTTCTTT | CASSLGQGASYTEAFF
once | TRBJ1-5 | TRBV6-2/TRBV6-3 | TRBD1 | TGTGCCAGCAGTTCCCGGGACAGGGCTCAGCCCCAGCATTTT | CASSSRDRAQPQHF
. | TRBJ1-5 | TRBV27 | TRBD1 | TGTGCCAGCAGTTCACCGGGACAGAGCAATCAGCCCCAGCATTTT | CASSSPGQSNQPQHF
. | TRBJ2-3 | TRBV18 | . | TGTGCCAGCTCACCTCCTGGGACTCACAACCCAGATACGCAGTATTTT | CASSPPGTHNPDTQYF
. | TRBJ1-3 | TRBV28 | . | TGTGCCAGCAGTCTCCGGGAGATCTCTGGAAACACCATATATTTT | CASSLREISGNTIYF
. | TRBJ1-1 | TRBV29-1 | TRBD1 | TGCAGCGTCTACGGGACAGGGCAACCCAACACTGAAGCTTTCTTT | CSVYGTGQPNTEAFF
. | TRBJ1-2 | TRBV7-9 | . | TGTGCCAGCAGCTTCGGAGCGGCGGGTGGCTACACCTTC | CASSFGAAGGYTF
. | TRBJ2-3 | TRBV7-9 | . | TGTGCCAGCAGCCCGACGAGGGGGGGGAGAGATACGCAGTATTTT | CASSPTRGGRDTQYF
. | TRBJ1-2 | TRBV4-3 | . | TGCGCCAGCAGTCAAGATCCAGGGGCCTATGGCTACACCTTC | CASSQDPGAYGYTF